This T cell receptor (beta chain) is drawn from a study of T cell responses to AZD1222 COVID-19 vaccine. Study-wide points: Reportedly, nearly half of unique spike TCRs recognized epitopes outside B.1.351/B.1.1.7 mutations.

After removal of 6 bases from V and 4 bases from J, the junction contained 8 bases not matched to a gene. This CDR3 spans 15 amino acids. Germline loops: CDR1 MNHGY, CDR2 SAAAGT. Notes on this clone: The target antigen is unknown.

TCRdb's table, derived via immunoSEQ multiplex PCR, lists solely in-frame clones and lacks some. This sample carries 120,000 or so clones, about nine tenths of them seen once, and the ten largest clones take around 7.8%. Sequencing was performed on peripheral blood, taken on day 0 of AZD1222 vaccination. This TCR came from an adult in good health. This sequence joins TRBV6-8 and TRBJ2-5; 10 nucleotides agree with TRBD1. The CDR3 loop is CASRHGTGEVETQYF. CDR3 bases: TGTGCCAGCAGACACGGGACAGGGGAGGTAGAGACCCAGTACTTC.